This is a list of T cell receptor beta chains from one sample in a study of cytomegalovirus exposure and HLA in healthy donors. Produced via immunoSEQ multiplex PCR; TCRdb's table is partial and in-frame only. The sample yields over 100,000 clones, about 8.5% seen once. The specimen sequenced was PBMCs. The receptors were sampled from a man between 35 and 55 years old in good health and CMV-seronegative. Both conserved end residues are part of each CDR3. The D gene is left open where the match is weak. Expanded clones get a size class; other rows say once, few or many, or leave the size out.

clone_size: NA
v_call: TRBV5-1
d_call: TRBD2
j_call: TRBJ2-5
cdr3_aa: CASTPRALAGGQETQYF
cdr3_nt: TGCGCCAGCACCCCCCGAGCACTAGCGGGGGGCCAAGAGACCCAGTACTTC

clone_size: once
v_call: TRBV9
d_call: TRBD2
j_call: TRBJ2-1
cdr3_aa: CASSVVLAGGQDEQFF
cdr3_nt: TGTGCCAGCAGCGTAGTCCTAGCGGGGGGTCAGGATGAGCAGTTCTTC

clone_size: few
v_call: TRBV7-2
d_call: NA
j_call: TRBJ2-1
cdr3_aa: CASSLGLGAGNEQFF
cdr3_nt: TGTGCCAGCAGCTTAGGACTAGGGGCGGGGAATGAGCAGTTCTTC

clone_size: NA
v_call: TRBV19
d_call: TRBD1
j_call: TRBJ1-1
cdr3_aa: CASSPGGTEAFF
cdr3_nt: TGTGCCAGTAGTCCAGGGGGAACTGAAGCTTTCTTT

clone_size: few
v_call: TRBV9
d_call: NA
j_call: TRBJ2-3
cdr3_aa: CASSVALEGLGDTQYF
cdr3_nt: TGTGCCAGCAGCGTAGCTCTGGAGGGCTTAGGGGATACGCAGTATTTT

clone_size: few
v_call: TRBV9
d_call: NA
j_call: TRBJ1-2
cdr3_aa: CASSVAVGSYGYTF
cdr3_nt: TGTGCCAGCAGCGTAGCCGTGGGGAGCTATGGCTACACCTTC

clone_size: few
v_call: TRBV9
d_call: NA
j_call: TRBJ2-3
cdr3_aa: CASSEARGEDTQYF
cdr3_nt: TGTGCCAGCAGCGAAGCCAGGGGAGAAGATACGCAGTATTTT

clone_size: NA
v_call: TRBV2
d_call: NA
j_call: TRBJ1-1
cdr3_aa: CASSTTGIEAFF
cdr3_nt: TGTGCCAGCAGTACTACAGGCATTGAAGCTTTCTTT

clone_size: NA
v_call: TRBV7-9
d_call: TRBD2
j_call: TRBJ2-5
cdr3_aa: CASSREERGYQETQYF
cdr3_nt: TGTGCCAGCAGCCGCGAGGAGCGGGGGTACCAAGAGACCCAGTACTTC

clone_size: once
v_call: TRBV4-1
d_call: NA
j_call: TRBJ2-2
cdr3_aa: CASGLSPGELFF
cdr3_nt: TGCGCCAGCGGACTCTCCCCCGGGGAGCTGTTTTTT

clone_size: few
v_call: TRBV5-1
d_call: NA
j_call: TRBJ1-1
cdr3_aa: CASSLGTVNTEAFF
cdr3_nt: TGCGCCAGCAGCTTGGGTACAGTAAACACTGAAGCTTTCTTT

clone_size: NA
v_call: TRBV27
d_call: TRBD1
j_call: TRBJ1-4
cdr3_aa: CASSPLGQGQVKLFF
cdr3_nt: TGTGCCAGCAGTCCCCTCGGACAGGGGCAGGTAAAACTGTTTTTT

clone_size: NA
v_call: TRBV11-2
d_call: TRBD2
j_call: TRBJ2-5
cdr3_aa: CASSPAGAGQETQYF
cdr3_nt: TGTGCCAGCAGCCCAGCGGGGGCCGGTCAAGAGACCCAGTACTTC

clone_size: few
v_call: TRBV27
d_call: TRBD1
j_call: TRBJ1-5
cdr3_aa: CASRGRDRGRNQPQHF
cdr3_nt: TGTGCCAGCAGGGGAAGAGACAGGGGAAGGAATCAGCCCCAGCATTTT

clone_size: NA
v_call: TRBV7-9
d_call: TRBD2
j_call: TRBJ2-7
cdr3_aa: CASSFTVSGYEQYF
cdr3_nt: TGTGCCAGCAGCTTTACGGTTAGCGGGTACGAGCAGTACTTC

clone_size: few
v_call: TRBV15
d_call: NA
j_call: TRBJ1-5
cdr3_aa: CATSSPAGYSNQPQHF
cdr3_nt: TGTGCCACCAGCAGCCCGGCGGGCTATAGCAATCAGCCCCAGCATTTT

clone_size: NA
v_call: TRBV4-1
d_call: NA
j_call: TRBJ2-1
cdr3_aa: CASSHAPGDNYNEQFF
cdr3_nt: TGCGCCAGCAGCCATGCCCCCGGGGACAACTACAATGAGCAGTTCTTC

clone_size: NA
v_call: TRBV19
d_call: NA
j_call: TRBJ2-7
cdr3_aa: CASSGGKGPYEQYF
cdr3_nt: TGTGCCAGTAGTGGGGGGAAGGGCCCCTACGAGCAGTACTTC

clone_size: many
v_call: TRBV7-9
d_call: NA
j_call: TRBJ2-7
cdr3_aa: CASSPVQGTYEQYF
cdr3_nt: TGTGCCAGCAGCCCCGTCCAGGGGACCTACGAGCAGTACTTC

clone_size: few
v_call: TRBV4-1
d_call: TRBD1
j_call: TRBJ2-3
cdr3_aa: CASSQTRGDTQYF
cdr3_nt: TGCGCCAGCAGCCAAACCAGGGGGGATACGCAGTATTTT

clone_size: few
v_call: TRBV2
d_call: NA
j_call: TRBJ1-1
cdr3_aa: CASSDEWTEAFF
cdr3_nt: TGTGCCAGCAGTGACGAGTGGACTGAAGCTTTCTTT

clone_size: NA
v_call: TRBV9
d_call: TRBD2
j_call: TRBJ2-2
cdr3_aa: CASTPGGSGTGELFF
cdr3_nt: TGTGCCAGCACCCCGGGGGGGTCGGGGACCGGGGAGCTGTTTTTT

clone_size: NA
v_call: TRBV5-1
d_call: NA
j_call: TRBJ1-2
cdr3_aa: CASSPDRPSNYGYTF
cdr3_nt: TGCGCCAGCAGCCCAGACAGACCCTCTAACTATGGCTACACCTTC

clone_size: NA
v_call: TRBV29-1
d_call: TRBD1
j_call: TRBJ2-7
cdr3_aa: CSVGQGHEQYF
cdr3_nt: TGCAGCGTGGGACAGGGCCACGAGCAGTACTTC

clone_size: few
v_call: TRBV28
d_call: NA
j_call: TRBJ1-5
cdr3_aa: CASREGLGLSTGNQPQHF
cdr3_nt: TGTGCCAGCAGGGAAGGTCTGGGACTCTCTACCGGCAATCAGCCCCAGCATTTT

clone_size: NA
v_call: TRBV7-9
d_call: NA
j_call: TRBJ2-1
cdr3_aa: CASSLAGRGTNEQFF
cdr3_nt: TGTGCCAGCAGCTTGGCGGGACGGGGAACCAATGAGCAGTTCTTC

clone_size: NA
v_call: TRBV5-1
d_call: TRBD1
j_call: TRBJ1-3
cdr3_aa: CASSHRTGAGNTIYF
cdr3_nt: TGCGCCAGCAGCCACCGGACAGGGGCTGGAAACACCATATATTTT

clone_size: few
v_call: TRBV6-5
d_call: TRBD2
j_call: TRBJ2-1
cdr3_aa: CASSYSMTSGRRKFF
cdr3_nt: TGTGCCAGCAGTTACTCCATGACTAGCGGGAGGAGGAAGTTCTTC

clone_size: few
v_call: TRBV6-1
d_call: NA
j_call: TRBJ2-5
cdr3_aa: CASSEAGGGRSETQYF
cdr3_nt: TGTGCCAGCAGTGAAGCTGGGGGAGGTCGTAGCGAGACCCAGTACTTC

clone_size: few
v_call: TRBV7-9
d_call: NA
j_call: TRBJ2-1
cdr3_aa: CASSSPNEQFF
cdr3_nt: TGTGCCAGCAGCTCCCCGAATGAGCAGTTCTTC

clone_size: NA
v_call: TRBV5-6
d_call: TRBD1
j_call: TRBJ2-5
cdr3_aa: CASSRQGRETQYF
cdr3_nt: TGTGCCAGCAGCCGACAGGGAAGAGAGACCCAGTACTTC

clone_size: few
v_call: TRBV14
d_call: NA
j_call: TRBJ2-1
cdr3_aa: CASSQERQGYYNEQFF
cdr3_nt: TGTGCCAGCAGCCAAGAACGGCAGGGGTACTACAATGAGCAGTTCTTC

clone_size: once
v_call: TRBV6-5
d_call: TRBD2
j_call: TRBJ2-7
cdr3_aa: CASRQTSSTPYEQYF
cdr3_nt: TGTGCCAGCAGGCAGACTAGCTCGACACCCTACGAGCAGTACTTC

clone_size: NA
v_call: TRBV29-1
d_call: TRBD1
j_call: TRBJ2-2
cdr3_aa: CSAEAGGTGELFF
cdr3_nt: TGCAGCGCCGAAGCAGGGGGCACCGGGGAGCTGTTTTTT

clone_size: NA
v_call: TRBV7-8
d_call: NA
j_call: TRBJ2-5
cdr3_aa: CASSGGAGALGETQYF
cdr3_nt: TGTGCCAGCAGCGGGGGGGCGGGGGCCTTGGGAGAGACCCAGTACTTC

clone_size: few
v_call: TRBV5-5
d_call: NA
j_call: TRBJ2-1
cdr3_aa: CASSPNFDEQFF
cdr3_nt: TGTGCCAGCAGCCCGAACTTCGATGAGCAGTTCTTC

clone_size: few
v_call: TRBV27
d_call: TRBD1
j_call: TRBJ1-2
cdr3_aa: CASSPWTGDYGYTF
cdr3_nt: TGTGCCAGCAGTCCCTGGACAGGGGACTATGGCTACACCTTC

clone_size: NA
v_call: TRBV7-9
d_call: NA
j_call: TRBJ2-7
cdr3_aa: CASSPGTSYEQYF
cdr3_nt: TGTGCCAGCAGCCCCGGGACTTCCTACGAGCAGTACTTC